Sequencing of this T cell receptor (beta chain) was carried out in a study of T cells in tuberculosis. On the study more broadly: IGRA-negative adolescents, IGRA-positive adolescents with latent tuberculosis and adults with active tuberculosis formed this South African cohort. Findings and caveats of the study: Active tuberculosis patients had shorter CDR3-alpha; the beta difference was nonsignificant.

As concerns this clone: Its cognate antigen is unknown.

Sequenced by immunoSEQ multiplex PCR; TCRdb stores in-frame clones only, minus some. The data show around 41,000 clones, with roughly 94% seen just once and about 2% held by the top ten. The V and J ends lost 4 bases and 2 bases, in that order; junction bases with no gene match: 13. The length of the CDR3 is 17 residues. Germline CDR1 reads SGHRS; CDR2 reads YFSETQ. The sequenced sample consisted of PBMCs. The J gene is TRBJ2-3, the V gene TRBV5-1, with 7 nucleotides matching TRBD2. The clonotype was recovered from a donor between 5 and 29 years old with latent tuberculosis or without tuberculosis infection. Some clones in this sample may be carry-over from other donors' samples. The DNA for the CDR3 is TGCGCCAGCAGCCACCGGCTGGGAGCGGGAAACACAGATACGCAGTATTTT. Its translation: CASSHRLGAGNTDTQYF.